A selection of T cell receptor beta chains follows, all from one sample in a study of human T cells and chemical hapten exposure. TCRdb analysed the RACE reads with MiXCR anew, one entry per CDR3 protein. The sample consists of 62,000 or so distinct CDR3 sequences, roughly 11% of them appearing once. The sequences come from whole blood, collected in connection with sensitization to the hapten diphenylcyclopropenone (DPC). These receptors were collected from a young woman with alopecia areata. Some clones in this sample may be carry-over from other donors' samples. CDR3s leave out the opening cysteine and the closing phenylalanine or tryptophan.

V | length | CDR3
TRBV15 | 15 | ATSRDRVQGAVHEQY
TRBV20-1 | 10 | SAQTRDIGAF
TRBV7-2 | 13 | ASSPQRESYNEQF
TRBV11-1 | 14 | ASSFNWASSTDTQY
TRBV12-3/TRBV12-4 | 13 | ASRTRDQDADTQY
TRBV10-3 | 12 | AIRGQANTGELF
TRBV2 | 12 | ASSRDGFEDTQY
TRBV9 | 14 | ASSPLGQLINYGYT
TRBV24-1 | 11 | ATSEDGNQPQH
TRBV19 | 10 | ASSTALQPQH
TRBV20-1 | 12 | SAHGQGNYNEQF
TRBV20-1 | 13 | SADTGGSLNQPQH
TRBV20-1 | 14 | SALTLLQRKTDTQY
TRBV7-3 | 12 | ASSLWPGETEAF
TRBV12-3/TRBV12-4 | 11 | ASSLGQADGYT
TRBV10-2 | 13 | ASSDSQTPNYGYT
TRBV7-6 | 10 | ASSSVSGELF
TRBV2 | 14 | ASSRQTRPNPNEQF
TRBV10-3 | 10 | ATSAGVETQY
TRBV28 | 13 | ASSAPGLTLYEQY
TRBV5-1 | 13 | ASSSLRVLNTEAF
TRBV27 | 12 | ASSLFWGQETQY
TRBV11-2 | 13 | ASSLEPSPTDTQY
TRBV7-9 | 11 | ASSLQGPYEQY
TRBV7-3 | 14 | ASSPHASGIRNEQF
TRBV10-3 | 12 | AISERRGGTEQY
TRBV28 | 10 | AIRTGDYEQY
TRBV19 | 11 | ASSWTVTDTQY
TRBV6-6 | 13 | ASSSFLTGNYGYT
TRBV12-3/TRBV12-4 | 12 | ASALIAGNQPQH
TRBV6-1 | 14 | ASSPQSGRDTGELF